Sequencing of this TCR beta chain was carried out in a study of blood T cell repertoires in COVID-19. Study overall: PBMCs, B-cell-depleted T cells, or T cells provided the cDNA or gDNA that made up the material.

The CDR3 covers 14 residues. Germline CDR1 is LGHDT and CDR2 is YNNKEL (reference sequence). V shed 3 bases and J shed 0 bases, with 7 bases lying between them. Original data processing: The authors estimated nucleated cell counts from reference gene primer amplification. TCRdb keeps only in-frame clones here, not all; method: immunoSEQ multiplex PCR. V, J and clone size are those of that table, while D and trimming were read from the DNA. The table has about 69,000 clones, under 85% seen once. Enrollment of patients from Seattle took place during active infection, with longitudinal follow-up. The sequenced material came from peripheral blood. The receptor's source is a man aged 50 to 60 with COVID-19, enrolled during active disease. The V gene is TRBV3-1 (or the pseudogene TRBV3-2), the J gene TRBJ2-3; TRBD2 is a possible D gene (6 bases). CDR3 in DNA: TGTGCCAGCAGCCAGCGGGACAGCACAGATACGCAGTATTTT. The encoded protein is CASSQRDSTDTQYF.